This T cell receptor beta chain derives from a study of T cells in Graves' hyperthyroidism and ophthalmopathy. Study details: Peripheral blood was collected at initial diagnosis, before any treatment.

This CDR3 contains 15 residues. Germline trimming cut 2 bases from V and 6 bases from J; bases unmatched to any gene: 5. Germline CDR1 and CDR2: SEHNR and FQNEAQ (reference sequence). The sample holds many counts of this clonotype. It was RNA transcripts that yielded the amplified TCR beta CDR3 regions. An initial round of RT-PCR targeting the TCR CDR3 relied on the HTBI primer set. TCRdb ran MiXCR on the multiplex PCR reads and lists one entry per CDR3 protein. There are about 260,000 distinct CDR3 sequences in the sample; about 16% occur only once, and around 28% lies in the top ten. Clinical symptoms, serum thyroxine, TRAb, thyroid ultrasound and orbital computed tomography informed diagnoses.

What was sequenced was blood. The chain combines TRBV7-9 with TRBJ2-1; 9 bases align to TRBD2. This receptor was obtained from a woman between 18 and 30 years old with Graves' ophthalmopathy. This CDR3 is CASSLLAGVSNEQFF. In DNA, the CDR3 is TGTGCCAGCAGCTTATTAGCGGGGGTCTCCAATGAGCAGTTCTTC.